This T cell receptor (beta chain) was captured by sequencing in a study of OX40 agonist ivuxolimab in advanced cancers. Overall study context: Patients receiving dose escalation had hepatocellular carcinoma, melanoma, renal cell or head and neck cancer.

Here immunoSEQ multiplex PCR was the method, and the copy in TCRdb shows in-frame clones only, minus some. The data show approximately 12,000 clones, less than 85% seen once. The V gene lost 4 bases and the J gene lost 2 bases, with 20 bases spanning the gap. From germline, CDR1 is SGDLS and CDR2 YYNGEE. This CDR3 has 17 residues. The V gene is TRBV9, the J gene TRBJ2-3; tentatively, D is TRBD2 (6 bases). This clonotype originated in an adult with an advanced solid tumor such as melanoma, head and neck, liver or kidney cancer. Sequencing used CD4+ or CD8+ T cells sorted from blood, obtained in a trial of the OX40 agonist ivuxolimab. Here the CDR3 DNA reads TGTGCCAGCAGCACTCATCGGGATCTGCGGGACACAGATACGCAGTATTTT. Its protein is CASSTHRDLRDTDTQYF.